What follows are 9 T cell receptor beta chains derived from one specimen sequenced in a study of blood T cell repertoires in COVID-19. Assay: immunoSEQ multiplex PCR; the TCRdb copy retains only in-frame clones and omits some. The sample lists 130,000 to 150,000 clones, around nine tenths occurring once. The sample consisted of peripheral blood. The source is a woman between 40 and 50 years old with acute or convalescent COVID-19.

V gene TRBV19 combines with J gene TRBJ2-2; tentative D call: TRBD2 (7 bases). CDR1 and CDR2 from the germline V gene are LNHDA and SQIVND (reference sequence). CDR3 length equals 19 residues. V was trimmed by 3 bases and J by 5 bases, leaving 25 bases between them. CDR3 nucleotide sequence: TGTGCCAGTAGTATGTTGGGGGGCGCGGCGGGAGAGATAACCGGGGAGCTGTTTTTT. Residues: CASSMLGGAAGEITGELFF.

This clone was observed once. This chain connects TRBV6-5 to TRBJ1-5; D uncertain. CDR1 and CDR2 (germline): MNHEY, SVGAGI. Trimming removed 3 bases at V and 4 bases at J, with 10 bases between. The CDR3 loop spans 14 amino acids. The chain's CDR3 is CASSYSEVNQPQHF. Here the CDR3 DNA reads TGTGCCAGCAGTTATTCCGAGGTAAATCAGCCCCAGCATTTT.

The chain links TRBV9 to TRBJ2-5; D perhaps matches TRBD2 (6 bases). The V gene lost 4 bases and the J gene lost 7 bases, with 11 bases spanning the gap. The CDR3 runs to 12 residues. The germline gives CDR1 SGDLS, CDR2 YYNGEE. The CDR3: CASSWDFGTQYF. In DNA, the CDR3 is TGTGCCAGCAGCTGGGACTTCGGGACCCAGTACTTC.

The chain uses TRBV6-2 or TRBV6-3 and TRBJ2-1; TRBD2 aligns across 11 bases. Germline V lookup: CDR1 MNHEY, CDR2 SVGEGT. V was clipped by 2 bases and J by 3 bases; unmatched bases: 9. The CDR3 covers 18 residues. CDR3 sequence reads: CASSYRGVTSGNYNEQFF. CDR3 nucleotide sequence: TGTGCCAGCAGTTACCGTGGGGTGACTAGCGGGAACTACAATGAGCAGTTCTTC.

The V call is TRBV15, the J call TRBJ2-7; possible D gene TRBD1, 5 bases. CDR1 and CDR2 from the germline V gene are LNHNV and YYDKDF (reference sequence). This CDR3 is 14 amino acids long. V dropped 1 base and J dropped 2 bases, with 9 bases sitting between them. In nucleotides, the CDR3 is TGTGCCACCAGCAGAGGCAGGGCTCCCTACGAGCAGTACTTC. It specifies CATSRGRAPYEQYF.

The gene calls are TRBV10-3 and TRBJ2-7; the D gene is possibly TRBD1 (6 bases). Per the germline V gene, CDR1 is ENHRY and CDR2 is SYGVKD. The CDR3 has 16 residues. Deletions cut 3 bases from V and 4 bases from J, with 19 bases between. CDR3 region: CAISDPDSEGPYEQYF. CDR3 DNA: TGTGCCATCAGTGACCCGGACAGCGAGGGGCCTTACGAGCAGTACTTC.

This sequence joins TRBV5-5 and TRBJ1-5; D may be TRBD1 (5 bases). Germline CDR1 is SGHKS and CDR2 is YYEKEE (reference sequence). The V and J ends lost 0 bases and 6 bases respectively, with 13 bases between them. The CDR3 is 15 amino acids. CDR3 DNA: TGTGCCAGCAGCTTGGAGCTCGGGGGAGGTCAGCCCCAGCATTTT. This codes for CASSLELGGGQPQHF.

The CDR3 loop reads CASSRGPRPQHF. In nucleotides, the CDR3 is TGTGCCAGCAGTAGGGGCCCGCGGCCCCAGCATTTT. V is TRBV12-3 or TRBV12-4 and J is TRBJ1-5, with D perhaps TRBD1 (5 bases). This CDR3 is 12 amino acids long. The V gene lost 5 bases and the J gene lost 9 bases, with 11 bases spanning the gap.

This clone has only one observation. The chain uses TRBV4-3 and TRBJ2-7; possible D gene TRBD1, 5 bases. The CDR3 loop spans 17 amino acids. With 4 bases removed from V and 3 bases from J, the gap between germline ends came to 22 bases. The germline V gene has CDR1 LGHNA and CDR2 YSLEER. Written as DNA, the CDR3 is TGCGCCAGCAGCCGACGAAGGCGAGAAGGGGTCTTCTACGAGCAGTACTTC. It yields the protein CASSRRRREGVFYEQYF.